Included here is one T cell receptor (beta chain) sequence, with context. This entry is derived from a study of blood T cell repertoires in COVID-19. This CDR3 comprises 13 residues. The V and J ends lost 1 base and 3 bases respectively, with 5 bases between them. CDR1 is SGHAT and CDR2 is FQNNGV in the germline V gene. Repertoires were generated with immunoSEQ multiplex PCR, while TCRdb's copy carries only in-frame clones and drops some. This table has some 200,000 clones, roughly 84% appearing once. This receptor was obtained from a human donor in a cohort sampled during active COVID-19. What was sequenced was peripheral blood. The rearrangement links TRBV11-2 to TRBJ2-3; D not resolved. This CDR3 reads CASSLGLTDTQYF. The CDR3 DNA sequence: TGTGCCAGCAGCTTAGGTTTAACAGATACGCAGTATTTT.